A single sample is the source of the 13 T cell receptor beta chains below, sequenced in a study of T cell changes during pregnancy in multiple sclerosis. This table comes from immunoSEQ multiplex PCR, and its TCRdb copy is limited to in-frame clones, with some not included. The repertoire consists of over 100,000 clones, with approximately 90% occurring once and the leading ten covering less than 2%. The sample was peripheral blood, taken in the third trimester of pregnancy. These TCRs come from a female donor with multiple sclerosis, enrolled in a pregnancy study.

The V and J genes are TRBV5-1 and TRBJ2-1; the match to TRBD2 covers 10 bases. Germline loops: CDR1 SGHRS, CDR2 YFSETQ. The CDR3 runs to 17 residues. The trim removed 4 bases at V and 6 bases at J, leaving 13 bases unmatched. The CDR3 DNA follows: TGCGCCAGCAGCCTTAGGGGGGAGCGGGAGGGACGCAATGAGCAGTTCTTC. Translating gives CASSLRGEREGRNEQFF.

The rearrangement uses TRBV5-1 and TRBJ2-7; 8 bases agree with TRBD1. The CDR3 spans 16 residues. The V and J ends lost 4 bases and 4 bases, in that order; junction bases with no gene match: 13. Per the germline V gene, CDR1 is SGHRS and CDR2 is YFSETQ. The CDR3 protein is CASSVGTGPLGYEQYF. The CDR3 nucleotides are TGCGCCAGCAGCGTCGGGACAGGCCCATTGGGATACGAGCAGTACTTC.

This clone was seen just once. J is TRBJ2-3 and V is TRBV6-1, with 9 bases aligning to TRBD2. J gave up 2 bases and V 7 bases, and 4 bases lay outside the gene matches. In germline, CDR1 is MNHNS, CDR2 SASEGT. The CDR3 has 14 amino acids. CDR3 in DNA: TGTGCCAGCAAAGAGCGGGGGGTCACAGATACGCAGTATTTT. This gives the protein CASKERGVTDTQYF.

The gene calls are TRBV19 and TRBJ1-2, with D maybe TRBD1 (5 bases). V was cut by 6 bases and J by 8 bases, with 16 bases left in between. This CDR3 is built from 13 residues. Germline V CDR1 and CDR2: LNHDA, SQIVND (reference sequence). For the CDR3, the DNA is TGTGCCAGTAGCCCCAGACAGTCAAAAGGCTACACCTTC. It codes for CASSPRQSKGYTF.

The CDR3 loop is CASSPSGTFFGELFF. In DNA, the CDR3 is TGTGCCAGCAGTCCCTCCGGGACTTTTTTCGGGGAGCTGTTTTTT. The rearrangement uses TRBV28 and TRBJ2-2, with D possibly matching TRBD2 (6 bases). There are 15 residues in the CDR3. Trimming left V 5 bases short and J 7 bases short, with 17 bases between. CDR1 and CDR2 (germline): MDHEN, SYDVKM. Full variable domain (remainder filled in from reference TRBV28 and TRBJ2-2): DVKVTQSSRYLVKRTGEKVFLECVQDMDHENMFWYRQDPGLGLRLIYFSYDVKMKEKGDIPEGYSVSREKKERFSLILESASTNQTSMYLCASSPSGTFFGELFFGEGSRLTVL.

The V call is TRBV9, the J call TRBJ1-2, with D possibly being TRBD1 (6 bases). The germline V gene encodes CDR1 SGDLS and CDR2 YYNGEE. The CDR3 consists of 15 residues. V lost 4 bases to trimming and J lost 8 bases, with 21 bases between them. DNA of the CDR3: TGTGCCAGCAGCCCTACAAACCCAGGGGTACGGGGCTACACCTTC. Translation gives CASSPTNPGVRGYTF.

The gene calls are TRBV6-5 and TRBJ1-1; tentative D call: TRBD1 (6 bases). From germline, CDR1 is MNHEY and CDR2 SVGAGI. The ends were cut back, 5 bases at V and 5 bases at J, with 18 bases in the middle. The CDR3 is 15 amino acids. CDR3 nucleotide sequence: TGTGCCAGCAGTCGGAAACCCTCAGGGGAAACTGAAGCTTTCTTT. This codes for CASSRKPSGETEAFF.

This clone showed up just a few times. The V call is TRBV2, the J call TRBJ1-5; weak D call: TRBD1 (6 bases). V lost 3 bases and J lost 0, with 12 bases in between. This CDR3 has 16 residues. Per germline, CDR1 SNHLY and CDR2 FYNNEI. The CDR3 here is CASSEEGGNSNQPQHF. The CDR3 DNA follows: TGTGCCAGCAGTGAGGAGGGGGGGAATAGCAATCAGCCCCAGCATTTT.

The V gene is TRBV7-3, the J gene TRBJ2-1, with a tentative D call TRBD1 (5 bases). V lost 3 bases to trimming and J lost 9 bases, with 15 bases between them. Germline CDR1 and CDR2: SGHTA and FQGTGA. This CDR3 region has 14 residues. Written as DNA, the CDR3 is TGTGCCAGCAGCTTCACCAGGGTTCGGGTTGAGCAGTTCTTC. Translated: CASSFTRVRVEQFF.

This chain uses TRBV11-2 with TRBJ2-5; 7 bases are shared with TRBD1. Germline lookup yields CDR1 SGHAT and CDR2 FQNNGV. This CDR3 region has 14 residues. V shed 5 bases, J shed 5 bases, and the junction held 8 bases outside the gene matches. Here the CDR3 DNA reads TGTGCCAGCAGCGTCGACAGGGTAACGGAGACCCAGTACTTC. Translating gives CASSVDRVTETQYF.

This chain connects TRBV30 to TRBJ1-2; D is uncertain. CDR3 length equals 14 residues. Trimming removed 0 bases from V and 1 base from J, with 9 bases in between. In germline, CDR1 is GTSNPN, CDR2 SVGIG (reference sequence). The CDR3 DNA is TGTGCCTGGAGTGTACTAGGGCTTAACTATGGCTACACCTTC. Protein: CAWSVLGLNYGYTF.

The chain combines TRBV6-6 with TRBJ2-2; 8 bases line up with TRBD2. The CDR3 spans 15 residues. Germline values: CDR1 MNHNY, CDR2 SVGAGI (reference sequence). V dropped 6 bases and J dropped 4; count of bases not matched to a gene: 7. The CDR3 coding sequence is TGTGCCAGCAGATCTTCCGGGACTAGCACCGGGGAGCTGTTTTTT. This sequence encodes CASRSSGTSTGELFF.

The chain uses TRBV5-1 and TRBJ2-7; 8 bases match TRBD2. Germline V gene sequence: CDR1 SGHRS, CDR2 YFSETQ. CDR3 length: 20 residues. The V segment lost 0 bases and the J segment 5 bases; nucleotides outside the gene matches: 22. The CDR3 nucleotides are TGCGCCAGCAGCTTGGAGGGGCCTGGAGGTCGGGAGGGCCCTCCAAACGAGCAGTACTTC. Its translation: CASSLEGPGGREGPPNEQYF.